This TCR beta chain appears in the sequencing data of a study of human T cells and chemical hapten exposure. There are 14 residues in the CDR3. The germline CDR1 and CDR2 sequences are LGHDT and YNNKEL (reference sequence). V lost 1 base and J lost 7, with 11 bases in between. TCRdb reprocessed the RACE reads with MiXCR, giving one entry per CDR3 protein. There are approximately 52,000 distinct CDR3 sequences in the sample; approximately 11% occur only once, and about 1.8% lies in the top ten. This clonotype was counted ten times or more. As for time point: patch test 1, 2 weeks after DPC sensitization. This sample's treatment: therapeutic diphenylcyclopropenone sensitization with weekly scalp DPC. The template was total RNA from unfractionated whole blood.

This TCR was recovered from a woman aged 40 to 49 with alopecia areata. Some clones in this sample may be carry-over from other donors' samples. The sample in question was whole blood, obtained in connection with sensitization to the hapten diphenylcyclopropenone (DPC). The chain carries TRBV3-1 and TRBJ1-5; D gene uncertain. CDR3 in DNA: TGTGCCAGCAGCCAAGGGGCGCAAGGGCAGCCCCAGCATTTT. This translates into CASSQGAQGQPQHF.